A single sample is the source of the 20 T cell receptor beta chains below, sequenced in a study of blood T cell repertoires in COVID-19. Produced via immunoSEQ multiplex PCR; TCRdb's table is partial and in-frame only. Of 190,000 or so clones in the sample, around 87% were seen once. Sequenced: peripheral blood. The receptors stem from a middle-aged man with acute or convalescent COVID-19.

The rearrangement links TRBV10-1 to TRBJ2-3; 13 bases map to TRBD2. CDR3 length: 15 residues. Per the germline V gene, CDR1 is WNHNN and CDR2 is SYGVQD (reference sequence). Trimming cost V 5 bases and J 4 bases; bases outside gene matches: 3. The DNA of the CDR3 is TGCGCCAGCAGTCACGGGACTAGCGGGGCAGATACGCAGTATTTT. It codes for CASSHGTSGADTQYF.

The DNA of the CDR3 is TGCGCCAGCAGCTTTGGAGGTGGAGATACGCAGTATTTT. This gives the protein CASSFGGGDTQYF. The chain employs TRBV4-1 and TRBJ2-3, with a tentative D call TRBD2 (5 bases). The germline gives CDR1 MGHRA, CDR2 YSYEKL. The V and J ends lost 5 bases and 5 bases respectively, with 11 bases between them. The CDR3 sequence is 13 residues long.

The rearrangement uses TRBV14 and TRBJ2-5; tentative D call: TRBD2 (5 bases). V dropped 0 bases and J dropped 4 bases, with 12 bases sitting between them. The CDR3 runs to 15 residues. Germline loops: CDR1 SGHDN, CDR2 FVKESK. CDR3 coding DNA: TGTGCCAGCAGCCAAGACGGGCTAGCAGGAGAGACCCAGTACTTC. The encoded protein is CASSQDGLAGETQYF.

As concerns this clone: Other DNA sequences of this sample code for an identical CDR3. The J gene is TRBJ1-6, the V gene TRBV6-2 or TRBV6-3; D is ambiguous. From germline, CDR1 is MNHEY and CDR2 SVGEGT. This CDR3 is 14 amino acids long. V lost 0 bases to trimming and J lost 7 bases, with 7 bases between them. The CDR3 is CASSYSGRNSPLHF. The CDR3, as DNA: TGTGCCAGCAGTTACTCAGGGAGGAATTCACCCCTCCACTTT.

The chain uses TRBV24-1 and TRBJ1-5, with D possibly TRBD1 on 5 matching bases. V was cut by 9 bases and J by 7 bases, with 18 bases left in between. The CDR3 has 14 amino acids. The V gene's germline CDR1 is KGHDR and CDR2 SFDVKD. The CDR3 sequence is CATASQEPSQPQHF. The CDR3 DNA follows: TGTGCCACCGCCTCACAGGAACCCTCGCAGCCCCAGCATTTT.

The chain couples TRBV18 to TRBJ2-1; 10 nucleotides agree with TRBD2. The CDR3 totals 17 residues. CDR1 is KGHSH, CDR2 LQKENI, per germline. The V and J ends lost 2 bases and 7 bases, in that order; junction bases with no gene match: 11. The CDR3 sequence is CASSPTAAGGLYNEQFF. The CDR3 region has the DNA TGTGCCAGCTCACCAACAGCAGCGGGAGGGCTCTATAATGAGCAGTTCTTC.

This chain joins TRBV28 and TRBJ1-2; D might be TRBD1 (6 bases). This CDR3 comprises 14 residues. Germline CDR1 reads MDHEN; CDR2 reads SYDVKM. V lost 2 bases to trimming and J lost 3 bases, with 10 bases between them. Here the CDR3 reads CASSLSQGYYGYTF. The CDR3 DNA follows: TGTGCCAGCAGTTTAAGTCAGGGGTACTATGGCTACACCTTC.

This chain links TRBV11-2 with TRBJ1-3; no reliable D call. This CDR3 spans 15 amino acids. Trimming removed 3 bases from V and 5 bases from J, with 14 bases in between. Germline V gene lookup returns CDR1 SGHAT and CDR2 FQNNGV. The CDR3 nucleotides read TGTGCCAGCAGCTTCCGCTCAAGCGGACGAAACACCATATATTTT. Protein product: CASSFRSSGRNTIYF.

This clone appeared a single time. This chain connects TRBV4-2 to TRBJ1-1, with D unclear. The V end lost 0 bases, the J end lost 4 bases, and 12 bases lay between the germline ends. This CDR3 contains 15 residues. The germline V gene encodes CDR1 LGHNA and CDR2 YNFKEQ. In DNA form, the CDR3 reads TGTGCCAGCAGCCAAGATTTGGGCCCGAGCACTGAAGCTTTCTTT. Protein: CASSQDLGPSTEAFF.

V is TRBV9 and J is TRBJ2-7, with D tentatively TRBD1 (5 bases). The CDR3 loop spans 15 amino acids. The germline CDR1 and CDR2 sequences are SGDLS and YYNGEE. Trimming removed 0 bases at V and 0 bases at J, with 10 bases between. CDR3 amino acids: CASSVGTGSSYEQYF. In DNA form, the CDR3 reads TGTGCCAGCAGCGTAGGAACAGGATCCTCCTACGAGCAGTACTTC.

CDR3 sequence reads: CASSPNPVGSGAGGYTF. The CDR3 region has the DNA TGTGCCAGCTCACCTAACCCCGTCGGTAGTGGGGCCGGAGGCTACACCTTC. J is TRBJ1-2 and V is TRBV18; a weak D match, TRBD1 (5 bases). Trimming left V 3 bases short and J 8 bases short, with 25 bases between. Per germline, CDR1 KGHSH and CDR2 LQKENI. CDR3 size: 17 residues. Full variable domain (outside the CDR3, taken from reference TRBV18 and TRBJ1-2): NAGVMQNPRHLVRRRGQEARLRCSPMKGHSHVYWYRQLPEEGLKFMVYLQKENIIDESGMPKERFSAEFPKEGPSILRIQQVVRGDSAAYFCASSPNPVGSGAGGYTFGSGTRLTVV.

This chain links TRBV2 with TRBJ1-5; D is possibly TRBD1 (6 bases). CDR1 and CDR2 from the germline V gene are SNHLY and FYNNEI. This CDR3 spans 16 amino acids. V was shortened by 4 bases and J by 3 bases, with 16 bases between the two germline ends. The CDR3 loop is CASSVLGGGNNQPQHF. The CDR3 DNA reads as TGTGCCAGCAGTGTCCTGGGAGGGGGAAACAATCAGCCCCAGCATTTT. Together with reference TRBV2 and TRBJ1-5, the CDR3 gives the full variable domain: EPEVTQTPSHQVTQMGQEVILRCVPISNHLYFYWYRQILGQKVEFLVSFYNNEISEKSEIFDDQFSVERPDGSNFTLKIRSTKLEDSAMYFCASSVLGGGNNQPQHFGDGTRLSIL.

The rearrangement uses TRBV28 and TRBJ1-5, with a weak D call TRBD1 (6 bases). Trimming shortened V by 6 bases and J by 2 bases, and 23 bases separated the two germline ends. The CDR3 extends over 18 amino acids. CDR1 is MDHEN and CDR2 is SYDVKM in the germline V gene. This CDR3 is CASSQRGRGSSRNQPQHF. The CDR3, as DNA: TGTGCCAGCAGCCAGAGGGGCAGGGGATCATCTCGCAATCAGCCCCAGCATTTT.

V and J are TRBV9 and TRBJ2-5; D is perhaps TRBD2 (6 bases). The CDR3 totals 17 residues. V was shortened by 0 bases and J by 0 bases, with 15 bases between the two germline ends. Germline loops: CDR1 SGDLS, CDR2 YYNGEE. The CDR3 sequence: CASSVGSLAPNQETQYF. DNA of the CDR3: TGTGCCAGCAGCGTAGGTTCGCTAGCGCCAAACCAAGAGACCCAGTACTTC.

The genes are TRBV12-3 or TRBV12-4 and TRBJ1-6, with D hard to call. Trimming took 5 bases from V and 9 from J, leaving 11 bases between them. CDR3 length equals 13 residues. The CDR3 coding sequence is TGTGCCAGCAGTCAGCGACCATCTTCACCCCTCCACTTT. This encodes CASSQRPSSPLHF.

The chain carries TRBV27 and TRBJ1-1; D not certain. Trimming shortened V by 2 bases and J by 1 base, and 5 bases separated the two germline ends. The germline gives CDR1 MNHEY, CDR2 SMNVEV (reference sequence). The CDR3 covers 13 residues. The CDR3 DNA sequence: TGTGCCAGCAGTTTACGGGGGAACACTGAAGCTTTCTTT. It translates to CASSLRGNTEAFF.

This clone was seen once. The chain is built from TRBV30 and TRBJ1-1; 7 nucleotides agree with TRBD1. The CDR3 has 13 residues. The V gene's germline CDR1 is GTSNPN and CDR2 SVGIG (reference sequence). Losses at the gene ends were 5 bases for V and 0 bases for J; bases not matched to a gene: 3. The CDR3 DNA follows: TGTGCCTGGGGGACAGTCTTGAACACTGAAGCTTTCTTT. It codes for CAWGTVLNTEAFF.

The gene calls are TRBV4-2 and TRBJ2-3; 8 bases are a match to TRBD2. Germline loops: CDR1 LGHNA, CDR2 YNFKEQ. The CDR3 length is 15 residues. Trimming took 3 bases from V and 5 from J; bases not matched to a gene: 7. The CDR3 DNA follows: TGTGCCAGCAGCCAGGGTAGCGGGGCCCAAGATACGCAGTATTTT. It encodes CASSQGSGAQDTQYF.

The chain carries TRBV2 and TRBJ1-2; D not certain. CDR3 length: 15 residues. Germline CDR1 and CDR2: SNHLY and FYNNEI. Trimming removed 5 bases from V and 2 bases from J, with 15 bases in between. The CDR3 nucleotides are TGTGCCAGCAGTCCAGGTGTCTCGGCGAACTATGGCTACACCTTC. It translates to CASSPGVSANYGYTF.

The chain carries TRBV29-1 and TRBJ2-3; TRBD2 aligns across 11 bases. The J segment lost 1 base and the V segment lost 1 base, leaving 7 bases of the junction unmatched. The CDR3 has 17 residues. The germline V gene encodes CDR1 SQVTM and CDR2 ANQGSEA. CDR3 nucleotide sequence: TGCAGCGTTGAAGGCCTAGCGGGGGGTACTCGCACAGATACGCAGTATTTT. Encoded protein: CSVEGLAGGTRTDTQYF.